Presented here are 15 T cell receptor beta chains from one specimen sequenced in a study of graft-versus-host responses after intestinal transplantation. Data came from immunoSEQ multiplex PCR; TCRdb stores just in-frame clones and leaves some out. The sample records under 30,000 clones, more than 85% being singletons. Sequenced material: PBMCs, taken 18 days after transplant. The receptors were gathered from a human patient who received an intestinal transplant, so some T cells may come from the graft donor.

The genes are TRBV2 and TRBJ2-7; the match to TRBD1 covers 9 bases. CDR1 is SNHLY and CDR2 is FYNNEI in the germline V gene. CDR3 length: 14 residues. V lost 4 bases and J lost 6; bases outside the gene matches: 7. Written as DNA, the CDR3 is TGTGCCAGCAGTGGTTCGGGACAGGGACGCGAGCAGTACTTC. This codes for CASSGSGQGREQYF.

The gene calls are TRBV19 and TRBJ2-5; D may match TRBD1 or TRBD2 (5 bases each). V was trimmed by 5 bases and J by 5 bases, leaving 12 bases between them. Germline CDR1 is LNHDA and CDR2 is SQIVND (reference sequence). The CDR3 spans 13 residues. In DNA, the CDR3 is TGTGCCAGTAGTTCGCGAGGGGCCGAGACCCAGTACTTC. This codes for CASSSRGAETQYF. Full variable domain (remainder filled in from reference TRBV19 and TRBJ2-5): DGGITQSPKYLFRKEGQNVTLSCEQNLNHDAMYWYRQDPGQGLRLIYYSQIVNDFQKGDIAEGYSVSREKKESFPLTVTSAQKNPTAFYLCASSSRGAETQYFGPGTRLLVL.

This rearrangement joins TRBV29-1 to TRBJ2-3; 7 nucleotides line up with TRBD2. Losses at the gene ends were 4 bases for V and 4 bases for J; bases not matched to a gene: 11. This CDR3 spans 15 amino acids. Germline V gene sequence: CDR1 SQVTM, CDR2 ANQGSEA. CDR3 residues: CSVAEWGGVADTQYF. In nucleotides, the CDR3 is TGCAGCGTTGCTGAGTGGGGGGGAGTTGCAGATACGCAGTATTTT.

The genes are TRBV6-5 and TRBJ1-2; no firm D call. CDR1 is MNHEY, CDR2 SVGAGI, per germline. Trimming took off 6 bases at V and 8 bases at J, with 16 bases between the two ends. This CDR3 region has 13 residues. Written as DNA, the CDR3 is TGTGCCAGCAGCCCAGGACCCGGCGAAGGCTACACCTTC. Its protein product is CASSPGPGEGYTF.

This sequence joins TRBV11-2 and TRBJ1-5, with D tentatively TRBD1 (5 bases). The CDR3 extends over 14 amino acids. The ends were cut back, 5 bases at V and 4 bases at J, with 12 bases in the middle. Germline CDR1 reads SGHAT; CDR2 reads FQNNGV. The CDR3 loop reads CASSPGPANQPQHF. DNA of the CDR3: TGTGCCAGCAGCCCGGGACCGGCAAATCAGCCCCAGCATTTT.

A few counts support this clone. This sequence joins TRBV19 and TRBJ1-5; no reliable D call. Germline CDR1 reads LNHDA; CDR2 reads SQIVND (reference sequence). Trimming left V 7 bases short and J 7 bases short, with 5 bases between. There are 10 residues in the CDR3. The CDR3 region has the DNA TGTGCCAGTAACACGCAGCCCCAGCATTTT. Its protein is CASNTQPQHF.

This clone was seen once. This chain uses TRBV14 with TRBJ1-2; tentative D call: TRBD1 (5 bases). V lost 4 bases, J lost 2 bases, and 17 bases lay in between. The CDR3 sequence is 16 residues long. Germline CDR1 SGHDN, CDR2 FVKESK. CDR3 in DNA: TGTGCCAGCAGCCCAGCCGGGACTGGGGAGAACTATGGCTACACCTTC. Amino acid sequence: CASSPAGTGENYGYTF.

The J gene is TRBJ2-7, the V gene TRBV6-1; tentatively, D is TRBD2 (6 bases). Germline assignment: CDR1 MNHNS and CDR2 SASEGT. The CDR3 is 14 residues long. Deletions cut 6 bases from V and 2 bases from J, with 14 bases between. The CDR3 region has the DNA TGTGCCAGCAGCGATAGCGGCTTAGCCTACGAGCAGTACTTC. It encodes CASSDSGLAYEQYF.

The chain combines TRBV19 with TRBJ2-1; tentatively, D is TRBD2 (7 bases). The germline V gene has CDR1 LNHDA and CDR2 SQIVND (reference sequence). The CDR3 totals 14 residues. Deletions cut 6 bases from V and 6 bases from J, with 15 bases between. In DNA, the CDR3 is TGTGCCAGTAGCTTCACAGGGAGGGTCAATGAGCAGTTCTTC. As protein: CASSFTGRVNEQFF.

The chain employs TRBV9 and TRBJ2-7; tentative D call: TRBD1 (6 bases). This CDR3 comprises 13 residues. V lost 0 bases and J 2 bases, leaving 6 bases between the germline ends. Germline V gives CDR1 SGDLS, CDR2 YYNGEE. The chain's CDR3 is CASSVGDTYEQYF. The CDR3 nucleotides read TGTGCCAGCAGCGTAGGGGACACCTACGAGCAGTACTTC. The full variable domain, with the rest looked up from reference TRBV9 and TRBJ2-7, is DSGVTQTPKHLITATGQRVTLRCSPRSGDLSVYWYQQSLDQGLQFLIQYYNGEERAKGNILERFSAQQFPDLHSELNLSSLELGDSALYFCASSVGDTYEQYFGPGTRLTVT.

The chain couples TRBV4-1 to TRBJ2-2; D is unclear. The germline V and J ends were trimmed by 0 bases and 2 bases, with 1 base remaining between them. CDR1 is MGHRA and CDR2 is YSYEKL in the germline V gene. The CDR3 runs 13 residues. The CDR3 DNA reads TGCGCCAGCAGCCAAGACAACACCGGGGAGCTGTTTTTT. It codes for CASSQDNTGELFF.

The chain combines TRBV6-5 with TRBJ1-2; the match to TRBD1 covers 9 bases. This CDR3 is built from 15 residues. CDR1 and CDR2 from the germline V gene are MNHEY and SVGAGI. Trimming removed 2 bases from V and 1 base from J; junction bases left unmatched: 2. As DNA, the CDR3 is TGTGCCAGCAGTTACGGGACAGGGAATAACTATGGCTACACCTTC. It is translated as CASSYGTGNNYGYTF.

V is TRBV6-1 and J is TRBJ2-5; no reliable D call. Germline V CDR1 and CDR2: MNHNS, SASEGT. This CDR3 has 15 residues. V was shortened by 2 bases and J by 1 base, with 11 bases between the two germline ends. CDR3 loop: CASSELAGSQETQYF. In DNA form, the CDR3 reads TGTGCCAGCAGTGAATTGGCCGGTTCCCAAGAGACCCAGTACTTC.

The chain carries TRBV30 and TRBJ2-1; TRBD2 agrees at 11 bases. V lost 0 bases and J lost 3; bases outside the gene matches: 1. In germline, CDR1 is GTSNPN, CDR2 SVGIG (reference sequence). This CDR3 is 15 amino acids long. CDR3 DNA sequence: TGTGCCTGGAGTGTACTAGCGGGGGTCTACAATGAGCAGTTCTTC. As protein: CAWSVLAGVYNEQFF. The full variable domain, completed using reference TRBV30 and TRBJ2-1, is SQTIHQWPATLVQPVGSPLSLECTVEGTSNPNLYWYRQAAGRGLQLLFYSVGIGQISSEVPQNLSASRPQDRQFILSSKKLLLSDSGFYLCAWSVLAGVYNEQFFGPGTRLTVL.

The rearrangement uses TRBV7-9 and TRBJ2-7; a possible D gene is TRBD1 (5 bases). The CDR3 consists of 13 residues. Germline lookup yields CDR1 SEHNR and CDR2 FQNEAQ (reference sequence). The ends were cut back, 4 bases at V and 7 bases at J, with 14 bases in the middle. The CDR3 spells CASSYSPGLEQYF. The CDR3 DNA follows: TGTGCCAGCAGCTACTCCCCAGGGTTGGAGCAGTACTTC. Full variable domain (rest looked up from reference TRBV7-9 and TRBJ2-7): DTGVSQNPRHKITKRGQNVTFRCDPISEHNRLYWYRQTLGQGPEFLTYFQNEAQLEKSRLLSDRFSAERPKGSFSTLEIQRTEQGDSAMYLCASSYSPGLEQYFGPGTRLTVT.